This T cell receptor (beta chain) originates from a study of control samples from healthy donors and cancer patients. The CDR3 has 12 residues. Trimming stripped 7 bases from V and 3 bases from J, with 9 bases between. Germline loops: CDR1 SQVTM, CDR2 ANQGSEA. Clones were read by immunoSEQ multiplex PCR, and TCRdb kept only the in-frame ones, dropping some. Altogether over 100,000 clones are present, approximately 91% being singletons, with the ten largest covering about 3.2%. This clone was seen only once. Source material: blood. This chain uses TRBV29-1 with TRBJ1-4; D gene unclear. The receptor comes from a man aged 50 or older in good health. The CDR3 DNA follows: TGCAGCGCGGTTCAGGCTAATGAAAAACTGTTTTTT. Translation: CSAVQANEKLFF. Drawing the rest from reference TRBV29-1 and TRBJ1-4, the complete variable domain is SAVISQKPSRDICQRGTSLTIQCQVDSQVTMMFWYRQQPGQSLTLIATANQGSEATYESGFVIDKFPISRPNLTFSTLTVSNMSPEDSSIYLCSAVQANEKLFFGSGTQLSVL.